This TCR beta chain was documented in a study of shared clonotypes between healthy human individuals (dated by TCRdb to the early 2020s). Regarding the research as a whole: The cohort comprised a couple of women and three men aged 18 to 49 years. For each donor, three plates each were used for CD4 naive and CD4 memory, two plates were used for CD8 naive, and one plate was used for CD8 memory. The study deeply sequenced blood TCR repertoires of 5 or 6 healthy adults to estimate repertoire size and the extent of clonotype sharing between individuals. To increase sequencing depth and limit assay-specific biases, TCR repertoire library preparation and sequencing were carried out by different laboratories using diverse techniques. Between about 0.9 and 10 billion PBMCs per donor were obtained by leukapheresis. Overall study results and their limits: Sampling was restricted to blood, and TCR repertoires in tissue are likely to differ from TCR repertoires in blood. Incomplete sequencing was indicated by rarefaction of sorted-subset datasets, despite the large sequencing depth. Estimated clonotype richness was generally larger for naive than for memory subsets. When a handful of donors were compared, the shared fraction of clonotypes was about 5.2% for naive CD4, approximately 3.3% for naive CD8, 2.3% for memory CD4, and roughly 0.4% for memory CD8. Because the study included only a small number of donors, the genetic and exposure-history diversity represented was limited. Compared with non-shared clonotypes, the clonotypes found in all four sorted-subset donors had higher generation probabilities. Pairwise subsampling led to the expectation that sequencing depth would affect the degree of clonotype sharing among donors.

Deletion took 5 bases off V and 6 bases off J, with a span of 17 bases between the germline ends. Including cysteine and phenylalanine, the CDR3 has 14 amino acids. Just the 42-base CDR3 DNA is kept, in frame starting at base 1. Via the germline V gene (reference sequence), CDR1 is SEHNR and CDR2 FQNEAQ. Using the deep immunoSEQ assay, TCR CDR3 regions were amplified from genomic DNA by multiplex PCR. Extracted genomic DNA from each cell subset was distributed evenly across all wells of several immunoSEQ 96-well plates, and each plate was treated as a replicate. Each replicate PCR for sorted subsets received around 210 ng genomic DNA, equal to about 30,000 T cell genomes. The purified libraries were quantified using a Qubit 3.0 fluorometer, sized with a Bioanalyzer 2100, and then quantified again using the KAPA Library Quantification kit. Each immunoSEQ 96-well plate was sequenced on its own single-read 150-cycle Illumina NextSeq 550 flow cell. Turning to the authors' computational methods: Because the immunoSEQ output included only junctional sequences and no quality scores, the filtering could not be the same as the filtering used for full-length reads. To assign V/J genes and CDR3, sequences were annotated against IMGT germline references using PyIR, a Python wrapper for IgBLAST v1.9. Reads with weak V/J assignments (E-value above 1e-6), missing CDR3, stop codons, out-of-frame junctions, or ambiguous translated residues were removed. V3J clonotypes were defined as sequences sharing the same inferred V gene, J gene, and CDR3 amino acid sequence. To compute the percentage overlap between repertoires, the number of shared unique clonotypes was divided by the size of the smaller repertoire. Three approaches were used to assess repertoire richness: RTK rarefaction, the Chao1 estimator, and Recon v2.1 estimates of unobserved clonotypes. Generation probabilities for all TCRbeta clonotypes obtained by the gDNA method from a few donors were computed using OLGA. TCRdb obtained this table from immuneACCESS and retained in-frame rearrangements with V and J assigned. These tables miss some clones; where compared with another copy, unresolved V genes account for less than half of the shortfall, and the remainder is unexplained. V and J calls and clone size are given by that table; D and trimming were obtained from the DNA. The sample contains about 580,000 clones, about 98% of them found a single time. The top ten hold 0.3% of the sample.

Concerning this clone itself: This clone's antigen is unknown. Per-base qualities were not stored, and no clone one base away is much larger.

For the CD8 naive samples, CD45RO-negative cells were positively selected for CCR7, yielding a CD45RA+CCR7+ population from which TemRA cells were excluded. Healthy HIV-negative adults with no recently reported acute infections or vaccinations were included as donors. Only Caucasian adults living in Nashville, Tennessee, USA were represented among the donors. After blood collection by leukapheresis, PBMCs were isolated using Ficoll-Histopaque density gradient centrifugation and then cryopreserved in the vapor phase of liquid nitrogen. Analytical flow cytometry was used to check the purity and quantity of every magnetically sorted T cell population. Genomic DNA was isolated from every sorted fraction and measured by UV absorbance on a Nanodrop 2000c.

The clonotype originates from a man aged 25-45 years in good health. Sequences were obtained from naive CD8+ T cells sorted from blood. The cell subset or site label, as the study defines it: CD45RA+CCR7+. In this chain, TRBV7-9 is recombined with TRBJ2-7, with the D gene call left open. The DNA is TGTGCCAGCAGCACGTCCCGGGCCCTCGGCGAGCAGTACTTC. Its protein product is CASSTSRALGEQYF.